These T cell receptor beta chains were read from a single sample in a study of blood T cell repertoires in COVID-19. Profiled with immunoSEQ multiplex PCR; TCRdb holds only in-frame clones, not every one. The table lists 97,000 or so clones, around 73% of them singletons. The sequenced material came from peripheral blood. The receptors originated from a man aged 55 to 70 with active or convalescent COVID-19. Both conserved end residues are part of each CDR3. Each record gives: V gene, clone size, J gene, D gene, CDR3 protein, CDR3 DNA. A D gene is named only where the DNA matches it firmly. Clone size is given for some rows only: seen once, a few or many times, or a class if the clone is expanded.

>TRBV7-9|.|TRBJ2-1|.
CASSPRDSINEQFF
TGTGCCAGCAGCCCGAGGGACTCCATCAATGAGCAGTTCTTC
>TRBV4-2|.|TRBJ2-7|.
CASSHALGSYEQYF
TGTGCCAGCAGCCACGCCCTAGGCTCCTACGAGCAGTACTTC
>TRBV2|.|TRBJ1-1|.
CASIEVRAGTEAFF
TGTGCCAGCATAGAGGTCCGGGCGGGCACTGAAGCTTTCTTT
>TRBV6-5|few|TRBJ1-2|TRBD1
CASSSPGTGENGYTF
TGTGCCAGCAGCAGCCCGGGGACAGGGGAGAATGGCTACACCTTC
>TRBV19|.|TRBJ1-5|.
CASTDRTGGNNQPQHF
TGTGCCAGTACTGACCGGACGGGCGGGAACAATCAGCCCCAGCATTTT
>TRBV27|.|TRBJ1-1|.
CASSSGNLNTEAFF
TGTGCCAGCAGTTCCGGGAATTTGAACACTGAAGCTTTCTTT
>TRBV28|.|TRBJ1-4|.
CASARGNEKLFF
TGTGCCAGCGCCAGAGGGAATGAAAAACTGTTTTTT
>TRBV29-1|.|TRBJ2-3|TRBD2
CSVRTSGSTDTQYF
TGCAGCGTTCGGACTAGCGGGAGCACAGATACGCAGTATTTT
>TRBV2|.|TRBJ1-1|.
CASAMPQLNTEAFF
TGTGCCAGCGCAATGCCACAGTTGAACACTGAAGCTTTCTTT
>TRBV27|.|TRBJ1-5|.
CASSPWGGFNQPQHF
TGTGCCAGCAGCCCTTGGGGGGGTTTCAATCAGCCCCAGCATTTT
>TRBV6-1|many|TRBJ1-1|.
CASSDRAGRNGAFF
TGTGCCAGCAGTGATAGAGCAGGGAGGAATGGGGCTTTCTTT
>TRBV5-1|.|TRBJ1-4|.
CASSLGASNEKLFF
TGCGCCAGCAGCTTGGGGGCTTCTAATGAAAAACTGTTTTTT
>TRBV20-1|.|TRBJ1-5|TRBD1
CSASTGGRQPQHF
TGCAGTGCTAGTACAGGGGGTCGGCAGCCCCAGCATTTT
>TRBV18|few|TRBJ2-7|TRBD1
CASSQGVSTYEQYF
TGTGCCAGCTCCCAGGGGGTCTCGACCTACGAGCAGTACTTC
>TRBV9|.|TRBJ2-3|TRBD2
CASSVGEGYTDTQYF
TGTGCCAGCAGCGTAGGGGAGGGCTACACAGATACGCAGTATTTT
>TRBV2|.|TRBJ1-5|TRBD1
CASSERTGGNQPQHF
TGTGCCAGCAGTGAGCGGACAGGGGGCAATCAGCCCCAGCATTTT
>TRBV4-2|.|TRBJ2-7|TRBD2
CASSQGLADLYEQYF
TGTGCCAGCAGCCAAGGTCTAGCGGACCTCTACGAGCAGTACTTC
>TRBV6-5|.|TRBJ2-2|.
CASSRLANTGELFF
TGTGCCAGCAGCCGACTAGCGAACACCGGGGAGCTGTTTTTT
>TRBV4-1|.|TRBJ2-3|.
CASSQGGSYTDTQYF
TGCGCCAGCAGCCAAGGGGGCTCTTACACAGATACGCAGTATTTT
>TRBV19|many|TRBJ1-1|TRBD1
CASMTGVVAFF
TGTGCCAGTATGACAGGGGTCGTAGCTTTCTTT
>TRBV28|once|TRBJ2-2|.
CASSLADYDTGELFF
TGTGCCAGCAGTTTAGCCGACTACGACACCGGGGAGCTGTTTTTT
>TRBV27|.|TRBJ1-1|.
CASSSGTLRSTEAFF
TGTGCCAGCAGTTCCGGGACTCTACGAAGCACTGAAGCTTTCTTT
>TRBV15|.|TRBJ2-7|.
CATSKQRATGAYEQYF
TGTGCCACCAGCAAACAGAGGGCCACGGGAGCCTACGAGCAGTACTTC
>TRBV7-2|.|TRBJ2-5|TRBD2
CASSTQALAAETQYF
TGTGCCAGCAGCACCCAGGCCCTAGCGGCCGAGACCCAGTACTTC
>TRBV29-1|many|TRBJ2-1|TRBD1
CSVETGFNEQFF
TGCAGCGTGGAGACAGGGTTCAATGAGCAGTTCTTC
>TRBV11-2|.|TRBJ2-5|TRBD2
CASSSNSGRLQETQYF
TGTGCCAGCAGCTCAAATAGCGGGAGGCTCCAAGAGACCCAGTACTTC
>TRBV19|.|TRBJ1-4|.
CASSVEGGEKLFF
TGTGCCAGTAGTGTGGAGGGTGGGGAAAAACTGTTTTTT
>TRBV11-3|once|TRBJ2-2|TRBD2
CASSNLAGGAGELFF
TGTGCCAGCAGTAATTTAGCGGGAGGGGCCGGGGAGCTGTTTTTT
>TRBV6-5|.|TRBJ1-5|.
CASSYGPGGNQPQHF
TGTGCCAGCAGTTACGGGCCGGGAGGGAATCAGCCCCAGCATTTT
>TRBV6-5|.|TRBJ1-1|TRBD1
CASSSRGQGTEAFF
TGTGCCAGCAGTAGCAGGGGGCAAGGCACTGAAGCTTTCTTT
>TRBV5-8|.|TRBJ2-7|.
CASSRRGYEQYF
TGTGCCAGCAGCAGACGAGGGTACGAGCAGTACTTC
>TRBV7-9|.|TRBJ1-2|.
CASSLGGLANYGYTF
TGTGCCAGCAGCCTAGGGGGGCTAGCTAACTATGGCTACACCTTC
>TRBV18|.|TRBJ2-3|.
CASSLGYREGGTDTQYF
TGTGCCAGCTCCCTGGGATACAGGGAGGGAGGCACAGATACGCAGTATTTT
>TRBV2|.|TRBJ2-7|.
CASRAAGASYEQYF
TGTGCCAGCAGAGCGGCAGGGGCCTCCTACGAGCAGTACTTC
>TRBV9|.|TRBJ2-1|.
CASSPGGGNNEQFF
TGTGCCAGCAGCCCTGGTGGCGGCAACAATGAGCAGTTCTTC
>TRBV7-2|.|TRBJ1-1|TRBD1
CASSDRQGYTEAFF
TGTGCCAGCAGCGACCGACAGGGATACACTGAAGCTTTCTTT
>TRBV4-3|.|TRBJ1-4|TRBD1
CASSQVGGQNNEKLFF
TGCGCCAGCAGCCAAGTGGGGGGACAGAATAATGAAAAACTGTTTTTT
>TRBV30|.|TRBJ1-2|TRBD1
CAYMTGLNYGYTF
TGTGCCTATATGACAGGGTTAAACTATGGCTACACCTTC
>TRBV9|.|TRBJ2-3|.
CASSVEGRGGTDTQYF
TGTGCCAGCAGCGTAGAAGGGAGGGGGGGCACAGATACGCAGTATTTT
>TRBV6-5|.|TRBJ1-1|.
CASSYIRNTEAFF
TGTGCCAGCAGTTACATCAGGAACACTGAAGCTTTCTTT
>TRBV28|few|TRBJ2-3|.
CASRQPNTDTQYF
TGTGCCAGCAGACAACCGAACACAGATACGCAGTATTTT